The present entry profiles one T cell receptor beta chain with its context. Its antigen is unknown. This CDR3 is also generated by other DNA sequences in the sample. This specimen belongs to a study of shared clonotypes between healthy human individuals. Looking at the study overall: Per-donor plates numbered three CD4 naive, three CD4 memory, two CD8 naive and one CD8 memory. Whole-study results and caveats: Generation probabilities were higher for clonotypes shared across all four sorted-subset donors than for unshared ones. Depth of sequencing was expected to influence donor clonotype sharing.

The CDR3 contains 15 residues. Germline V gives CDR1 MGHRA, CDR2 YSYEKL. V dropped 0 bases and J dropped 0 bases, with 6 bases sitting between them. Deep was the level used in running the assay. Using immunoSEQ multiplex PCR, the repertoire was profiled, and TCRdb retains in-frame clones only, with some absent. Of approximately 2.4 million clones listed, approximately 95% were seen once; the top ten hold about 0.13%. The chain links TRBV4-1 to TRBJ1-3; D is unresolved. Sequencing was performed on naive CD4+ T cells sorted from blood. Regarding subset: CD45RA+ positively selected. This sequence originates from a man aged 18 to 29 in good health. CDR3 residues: CASSQDLLSGNTIYF. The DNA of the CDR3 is TGCGCCAGCAGCCAAGACCTCCTCTCTGGAAACACCATATATTTT.